This T cell receptor (beta chain) emerged from a study of T cells in Graves' hyperthyroidism and ophthalmopathy. This clonotype was observed many times. The CDR3 totals 15 residues. The J segment lost 3 bases and the V segment lost 2 bases, leaving 5 bases of the junction unmatched. The germline V gene has CDR1 MDHEN and CDR2 SYDVKM. Using RNA transcripts as the source, TCR beta CDR3 regions were amplified. The TCR CDR3 was amplified in a first-round RT-PCR using the HTBI primer set. TCRdb redid the calling of the multiplex PCR reads with MiXCR, one entry per CDR3 protein. In the table there are some 440,000 distinct CDR3 sequences, approximately 15% of which are singletons.

The origin of this receptor is a woman aged 18-29 years with Graves' hyperthyroidism. Sequenced material: blood. V gene TRBV28 combines with J gene TRBJ2-5; the match to TRBD2 covers 8 bases. CDR3 DNA sequence: TGTGCCAGCAGTTTAAGGCGGGGGGTTAAAGAGACCCAGTACTTC. Its translation is CASSLRRGVKETQYF.